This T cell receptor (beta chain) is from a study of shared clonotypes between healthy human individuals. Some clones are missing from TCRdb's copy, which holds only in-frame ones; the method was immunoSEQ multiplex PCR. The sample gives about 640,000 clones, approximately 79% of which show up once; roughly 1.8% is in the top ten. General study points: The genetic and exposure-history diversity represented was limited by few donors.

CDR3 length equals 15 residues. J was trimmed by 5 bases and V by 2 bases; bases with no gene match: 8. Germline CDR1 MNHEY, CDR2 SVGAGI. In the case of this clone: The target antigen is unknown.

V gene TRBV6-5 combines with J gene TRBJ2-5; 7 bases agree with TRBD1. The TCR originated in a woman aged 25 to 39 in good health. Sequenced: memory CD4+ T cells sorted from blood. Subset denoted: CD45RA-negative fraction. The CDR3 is CASSYGIGGYETQYF. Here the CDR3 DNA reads TGTGCCAGCAGTTACGGTATAGGGGGCTACGAGACCCAGTACTTC.